This TCR beta chain came from a study of human T cells and chemical hapten exposure. Using its own MiXCR run on the RACE reads, TCRdb lists one record per CDR3 protein. The data show about 260,000 distinct CDR3 sequences, approximately 8.4% seen once. Germline V CDR1 and CDR2: SQVTM, ANQGSEA. Trimming left V 6 bases short and J 6 bases short, with 15 bases between. There are 12 residues in the CDR3. Sample time point: pre-sensitization, week 0. Treatment of the sample: therapeutic diphenylcyclopropenone sensitization with weekly scalp DPC. The clonotype originates from a woman aged 40 to 50 with alopecia areata. Some clones in this sample may be carry-over from other donors' samples. The sample in question was whole blood, obtained in connection with sensitization to the hapten diphenylcyclopropenone (DPC). V gene TRBV29-1 combines with J gene TRBJ2-7; D is perhaps TRBD1 (6 bases). The CDR3 DNA is TGCAGCGTCACCCCCACCAGGGGCGAGCAGTACTTC. Translated: CSVTPTRGEQYF.